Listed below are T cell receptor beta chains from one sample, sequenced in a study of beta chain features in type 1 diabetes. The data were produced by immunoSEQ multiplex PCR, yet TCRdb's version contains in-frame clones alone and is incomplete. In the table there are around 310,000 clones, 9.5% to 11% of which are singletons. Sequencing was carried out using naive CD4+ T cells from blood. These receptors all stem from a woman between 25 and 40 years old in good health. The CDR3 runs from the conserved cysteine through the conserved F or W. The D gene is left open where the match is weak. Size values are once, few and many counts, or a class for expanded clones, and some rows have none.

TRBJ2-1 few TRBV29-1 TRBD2 CSVAPSLTSGRLDEQFF TGCAGCGTTGCACCGAGTTTGACTAGCGGGAGGTTGGATGAGCAGTTCTTC
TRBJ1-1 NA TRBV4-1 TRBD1 CASSLRTGDEAFF TGCGCCAGCAGCCTTCGGACAGGGGATGAAGCTTTCTTT
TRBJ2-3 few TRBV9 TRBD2 CASSVAALAGSDTQYF TGTGCCAGCAGCGTAGCGGCTCTAGCGGGATCAGATACGCAGTATTTT
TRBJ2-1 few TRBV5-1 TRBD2 CASSPRGGTSGLSSYNEQFF TGCGCCAGCAGCCCCAGAGGTGGGACTAGCGGGTTGAGCTCCTACAATGAGCAGTTCTTC
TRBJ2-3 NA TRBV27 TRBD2 CASTSGSRDTQYF TGTGCCAGCACTAGCGGGAGCCGGGATACGCAGTATTTT
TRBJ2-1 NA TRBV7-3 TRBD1 CASSSPTGINEQFF TGTGCCAGCAGCTCTCCGACAGGGATCAATGAGCAGTTCTTC
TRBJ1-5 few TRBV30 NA CAWDIGGNQPQHF TGTGCCTGGGACATCGGGGGGAATCAGCCCCAGCATTTT
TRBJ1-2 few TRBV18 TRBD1 CASSPPLAGDRAFGYTF TGTGCCAGCTCACCACCACTTGCAGGGGACAGGGCCTTTGGCTACACCTTC
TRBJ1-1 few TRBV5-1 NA CASNFQTVGPEAFF TGCGCCAGCAACTTTCAGACAGTGGGCCCTGAAGCTTTCTTT
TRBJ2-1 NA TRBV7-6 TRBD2 CASSLRTSGRGLSQVEQFF TGTGCCAGCAGCTTAAGGACTAGCGGGAGGGGGCTTTCACAAGTAGAGCAGTTCTTC
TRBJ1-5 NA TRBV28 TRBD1 CASSSDRGNQPQHF TGTGCCAGCAGTTCGGACAGGGGCAATCAGCCCCAGCATTTT
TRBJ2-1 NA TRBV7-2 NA CASSPPSEPHEQFF TGTGCCAGCAGCCCCCCATCGGAGCCCCATGAGCAGTTCTTC
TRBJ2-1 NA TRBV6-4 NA CASSQGLYNEQFF TGTGCCAGCAGTCAGGGACTCTACAATGAGCAGTTCTTC
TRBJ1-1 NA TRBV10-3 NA CAISERGNTEAFF TGTGCCATCAGTGAGAGGGGGAACACTGAAGCTTTCTTT
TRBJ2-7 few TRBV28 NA CASRTPREIYEQYF TGTGCCAGCAGAACCCCCAGGGAAATCTACGAGCAGTACTTC
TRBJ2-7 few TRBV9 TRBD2 CASSKGSGVPYEQYF TGTGCCAGCAGCAAAGGGAGCGGGGTCCCCTACGAGCAGTACTTC
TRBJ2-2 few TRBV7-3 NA CASSVDTTGELFF TGTGCCAGCAGCGTGGACACCACCGGGGAGCTGTTTTTT
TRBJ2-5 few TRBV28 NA CASSLRETQYF TGTGCCAGCAGTCTTCGGGAGACCCAGTACTTC
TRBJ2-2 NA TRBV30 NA CAWKIRENTGELFF TGTGCCTGGAAGATCAGGGAGAACACCGGGGAGCTGTTTTTT
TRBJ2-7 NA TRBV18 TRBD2 CASSRTSGYEQYF TGTGCCAGCTCACGGACTAGCGGCTACGAGCAGTACTTC
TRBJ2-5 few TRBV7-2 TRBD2 CASSPIAGGGETQYF TGTGCCAGCAGCCCGATAGCGGGAGGGGGGGAGACCCAGTACTTC
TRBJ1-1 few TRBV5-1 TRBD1 CASSFATGVTEAFF TGCGCCAGCAGCTTCGCGACAGGGGTAACTGAAGCTTTCTTT
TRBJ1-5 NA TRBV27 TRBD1 CASSSLDRGLGNQPQHF TGTGCCAGCAGTTCATTAGACAGGGGGCTCGGAAATCAGCCCCAGCATTTT
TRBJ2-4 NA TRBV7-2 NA CASAFRGLGNIQYF TGTGCCAGCGCGTTTCGGGGTCTCGGAAACATTCAGTACTTC
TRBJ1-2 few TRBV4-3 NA CASSQGSRVYGYTF TGCGCCAGCAGCCAAGGGTCGAGGGTCTATGGCTACACCTTC
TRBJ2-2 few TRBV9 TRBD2 CASSVGGGLVSNTGELFF TGTGCCAGCAGCGTAGGAGGGGGACTAGTCAGTAACACCGGGGAGCTGTTTTTT
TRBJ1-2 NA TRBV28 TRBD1 CASSAGQGNYGYTF TGTGCCAGCAGTGCGGGACAGGGGAACTATGGCTACACCTTC
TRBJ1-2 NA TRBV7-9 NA CASRDTGPYGYTF TGTGCCAGCAGGGACACAGGACCCTATGGCTACACCTTC
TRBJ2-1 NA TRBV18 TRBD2 CASSPSRGGYNEQFF TGTGCCAGCTCACCTTCTCGCGGGGGTTACAATGAGCAGTTCTTC
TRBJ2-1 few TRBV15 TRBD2 CATSRSGTSLSYNEQFF TGTGCCACCAGCAGGTCGGGGACTAGCCTCTCCTACAATGAGCAGTTCTTC
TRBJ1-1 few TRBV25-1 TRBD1 CASSGVRGTGVFF TGTGCCAGCAGCGGGGTTCGAGGGACAGGGGTTTTCTTT
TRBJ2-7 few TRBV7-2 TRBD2 CASSSRGGDTYEQYF TGTGCCAGCAGCTCACGGGGGGGGGACACCTACGAGCAGTACTTC
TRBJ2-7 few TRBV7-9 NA CASTISGTGGYEQYF TGTGCCAGCACCATAAGCGGGACAGGAGGCTACGAGCAGTACTTC
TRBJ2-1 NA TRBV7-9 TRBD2 CASSLASGSGANEQFF TGTGCCAGCAGCTTAGCTAGCGGGAGCGGCGCCAATGAGCAGTTCTTC
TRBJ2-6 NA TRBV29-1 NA CSVEVRGLRFSGANVLTF TGCAGCGTTGAAGTCCGGGGACTCCGTTTCTCTGGGGCCAACGTCCTGACTTTC
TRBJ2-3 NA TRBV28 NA CASTPRGDTQYF TGTGCCAGCACCCCTCGGGGGGATACGCAGTATTTT
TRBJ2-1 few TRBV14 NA CASSQGALPSSYNEQFF TGTGCCAGCAGCCAAGGTGCTCTACCGAGCTCCTACAATGAGCAGTTCTTC
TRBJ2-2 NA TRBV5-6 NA CASSLRAIGTGELFF TGTGCCAGCAGCTTGAGAGCGATCGGCACCGGGGAGCTGTTTTTT
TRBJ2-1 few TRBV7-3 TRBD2 CASSLSGLAGNEQFF TGTGCCAGCAGCTTAAGTGGGCTAGCGGGAAATGAGCAGTTCTTC
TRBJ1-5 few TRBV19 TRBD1 CASSGTGGNQPQHF TGTGCCAGTAGCGGGACAGGGGGCAATCAGCCCCAGCATTTT
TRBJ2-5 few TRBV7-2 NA CASSLVEGFGETQYF TGTGCCAGCAGCTTAGTTGAGGGATTCGGGGAGACCCAGTACTTC
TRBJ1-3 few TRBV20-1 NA CSARERGAIYF TGCAGTGCTAGAGAACGGGGGGCCATATATTTT
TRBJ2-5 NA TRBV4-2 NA CASRGDTQQETQYF TGTGCCAGCAGGGGGGACACCCAACAAGAGACCCAGTACTTC
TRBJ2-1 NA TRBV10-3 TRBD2 CAISEKSSGAYQSEQFF TGTGCCATCAGTGAGAAAAGCAGCGGGGCCTATCAATCTGAGCAGTTCTTC
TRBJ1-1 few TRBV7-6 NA CASSGYRAREAFF TGTGCCAGCAGCGGTTACAGGGCAAGGGAAGCTTTCTTT
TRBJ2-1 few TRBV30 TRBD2 CAWSVRLAGGRGQFF TGTGCCTGGAGTGTACGCCTAGCGGGAGGGCGGGGGCAGTTCTTC
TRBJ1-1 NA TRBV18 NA CASSPLGGDKNTEAFF TGTGCCAGCTCACCACTCGGGGGGGACAAGAACACTGAAGCTTTCTTT
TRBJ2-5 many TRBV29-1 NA CSVSETQYF TGCAGCGTATCGGAGACCCAGTACTTC
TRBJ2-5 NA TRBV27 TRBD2 CASSTGLAGDLGETQYF TGTGCCAGCAGTACGGGACTAGCGGGAGACTTGGGGGAGACCCAGTACTTC
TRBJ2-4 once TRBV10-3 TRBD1 CAIGTGVENIQYF TGTGCCATCGGGACAGGGGTGGAAAACATTCAGTACTTC
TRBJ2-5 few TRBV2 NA CASSAVSSVETQYF TGTGCCAGCAGTGCTGTTAGCTCGGTGGAGACCCAGTACTTC
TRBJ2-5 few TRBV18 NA CASSPDRQETQYF TGTGCCAGCTCACCAGACAGGCAAGAGACCCAGTACTTC
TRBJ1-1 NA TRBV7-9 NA CASSLGQSEAGRAFF TGTGCCAGCAGCCTAGGACAGTCTGAGGCTGGAAGGGCTTTCTTT